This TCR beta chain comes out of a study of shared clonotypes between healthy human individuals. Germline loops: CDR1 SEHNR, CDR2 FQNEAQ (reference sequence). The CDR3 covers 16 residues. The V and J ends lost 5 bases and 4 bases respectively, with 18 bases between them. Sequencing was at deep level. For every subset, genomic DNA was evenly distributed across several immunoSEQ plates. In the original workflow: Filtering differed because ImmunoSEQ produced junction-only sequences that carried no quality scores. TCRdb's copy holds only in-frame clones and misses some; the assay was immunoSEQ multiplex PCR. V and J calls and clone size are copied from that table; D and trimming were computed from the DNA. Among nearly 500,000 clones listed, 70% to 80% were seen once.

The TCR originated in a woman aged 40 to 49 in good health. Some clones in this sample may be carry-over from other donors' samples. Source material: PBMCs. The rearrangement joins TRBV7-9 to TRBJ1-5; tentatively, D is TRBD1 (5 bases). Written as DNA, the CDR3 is TGTGCCAGCAGCACGCAGTGGACACCCAGGAATCAGCCCCAGCATTTT. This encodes CASSTQWTPRNQPQHF.